Listed below are T cell receptor beta chains from one sample, sequenced in a study of T cells in Graves' hyperthyroidism and ophthalmopathy. TCRdb redid the calling of the multiplex PCR reads with MiXCR, one entry per CDR3 protein. This table has a few hundred thousand distinct CDR3 sequences, 46% appearing once. The sample taken for sequencing was peripheral blood or thyroid tissue (not recorded which). The receptor source for this set is a woman aged 18 to 35 with Graves' hyperthyroidism. Each CDR3 is given with its conserved first and last residue. Each record gives: V gene, J gene, CDR3 protein.

>TRBV12-3/TRBV12-4|TRBJ2-5
CASRQNRDRAVRAQYF
>TRBV5-1|TRBJ2-7
CATAPAPTYEQYF
>TRBV7-3|TRBJ1-2
CASSSTGFDYGYTF
>TRBV19|TRBJ1-5
CASSNRQANQPQHF
>TRBV7-2|TRBJ2-5
CASSLMSDQETQYF
>TRBV4-3|TRBJ1-2
CASSQDDLNGYTF
>TRBV7-3|TRBJ2-3
CATSPSQNTDTQYF
>TRBV2|TRBJ1-2
CARAGTGGRYGYTF
>TRBV9|TRBJ1-2
CASSVGGDNYGYTF
>TRBV20-1|TRBJ1-1
CSARAGDTEAFF
>TRBV7-2|TRBJ2-5
CASNQRQGAKETQYF
>TRBV20-1|TRBJ1-5
CSAPEGDGNQPQHF
>TRBV29-1|TRBJ2-5
CSVGRGLAGSETQYF
>TRBV20-1|TRBJ2-5
CSASRGGGETQYF
>TRBV7-2|TRBJ1-2
CASSLNPGSGYGYTF
>TRBV7-9|TRBJ1-1
CASFDSRNTEAFF
>TRBV2|TRBJ2-7
CARSDGQYF
>TRBV29-1|TRBJ2-1
CSVEATVGNEQFF
>TRBV6-5|TRBJ1-4
CASSYSTNEKLFF
>TRBV19|TRBJ1-2
CASSIMRGAQGYTF
>TRBV2|TRBJ1-5
CASSEQGQSQPQHF
>TRBV7-9|TRBJ1-3
CASSLGQSGNTIYF
>TRBV20-1|TRBJ2-7
CSAGRDFSYEQYF
>TRBV7-8|TRBJ2-7
CASSRPGGPYEQYF
>TRBV11-2|TRBJ1-4
CASSPTTNEKLFF
>TRBV20-1|TRBJ2-7
CSARPWGGTGDYEQYF
>TRBV25-1|TRBJ1-1
CASVAGMNTEAFF
>TRBV2|TRBJ2-5
CASSLGRRSVAPSGSRETQYF
>TRBV2|TRBJ2-2
CASSLVSLRELFF
>TRBV24-1|TRBJ2-5
CATSEKGYGGSETQYF
>TRBV29-1|TRBJ2-7
CSVVGGKSIYEQYF
>TRBV10-3|TRBJ1-2
CAISESPGGGYTF
>TRBV2|TRBJ1-2
CASSSWGGGGKGGYTF
>TRBV2|TRBJ2-5
CASSAYISGGQETQYF
>TRBV9|TRBJ2-7
CASSLTVYRGLSYEQYF
>TRBV7-2|TRBJ2-7
CASSLGGPSYEQYF
>TRBV7-2|TRBJ1-5
CASSLDSGGSQPQHF
>TRBV10-3|TRBJ2-7
CASSYSGGTAPYEQYF
>TRBV29-1|TRBJ2-7
CSSRTGAYEQYF
>TRBV2|TRBJ1-1
CASRFGGSTEAFF
>TRBV20-1|TRBJ1-1
CSARGVWTGRNTEAFF
>TRBV4-2|TRBJ2-5
CASSHNPAGETQYF
>TRBV7-2|TRBJ1-2
CASSFRRGDGGYTF
>TRBV27|TRBJ1-5
CASSFGVSNQPQHF
>TRBV25-1|TRBJ1-5
CASSEGGTTYQPQHF
>TRBV29-1|TRBJ1-2
CSVRGGRGYTF
>TRBV20-1|TRBJ2-7
CSAKPGTAPYEQYF